This note documents a single TCR beta chain sequence. The source of the sample is a study of T-cell memory formation after mild COVID-19. This CDR3 has 16 amino acids. V was clipped by 3 bases and J by 0 bases, with 15 bases between them. Germline CDR1 MGHRA, CDR2 YSYEKL. A single record per CDR3 protein comes from TCRdb applying MiXCR to the 5' RACE reads. Of a few hundred thousand distinct CDR3 sequences in the sample, more than 20% were seen once. This chain uses TRBV4-1 with TRBJ2-7; D is ambiguous. The origin of this receptor is a young man who had mild COVID-19 (a few samples of this study predate the infection). Cell type and time point are not known. Sequencing used PBMCs or a T cell subset sorted from them (not recorded which). The CDR3 loop is CASSQASGGLSYEQYF. DNA of the CDR3: TGCGCCAGCAGCCAGGCCTCAGGCGGTCTCTCCTACGAGCAGTACTTC.